This section outlines one T cell receptor beta chain sequence together with its context. The data stem from a study of blood T cell repertoires in COVID-19. As for the study in general: From the United States, Italy and Spain came samples of acute and convalescent COVID-19.

Looked up from germline, CDR1 is SQVTM and CDR2 is ANQGSEA. V lost 7 bases, J lost 3 bases, and 3 bases lay in between. The CDR3 length is 10 residues. TCRdb keeps only in-frame clones here, not all; method: immunoSEQ multiplex PCR. The sample consists of 130,000 to 150,000 clones, approximately 80% of them appearing once. The sequencing input was peripheral blood. This TCR derives from a man in his 60s with active or convalescent COVID-19. The V call is TRBV29-1, the J call TRBJ2-2; D gene unclear. Here the CDR3 reads CSAYTGELFF. The CDR3, as DNA: TGCAGCGCCTACACCGGGGAGCTGTTTTTT.